Listed below are T cell receptor beta chains from one sample, sequenced in a study of T cells in Graves' hyperthyroidism and ophthalmopathy. In TCRdb, the multiplex PCR reads were re-called with MiXCR into one record per CDR3 protein. The sample carries some 490,000 distinct CDR3 sequences, about 16% recorded once. The sequenced material came from blood. These receptors were taken from a woman in her 30s with Graves' ophthalmopathy. The CDR3 runs from the conserved cysteine through the conserved F or W. Fields, in order: CDR3 length, V gene, J gene, D gene, clone size, CDR3 protein, CDR3 DNA. A D gene is named only where the DNA matches it firmly. The size field is filled for only some rows; it gives once, few, many or a size class.

CDR3 length: 19
V gene: TRBV12-3/TRBV12-4
J gene: TRBJ2-1
D gene: TRBD2
clone size: many
CDR3 protein: CASSTMASGTESSYNEQFF
CDR3 DNA: TGTGCCAGTTCTACGATGGCTAGCGGGACAGAAAGTTCCTACAATGAGCAGTTCTTC

CDR3 length: 16
V gene: TRBV6-1
J gene: TRBJ2-1
D gene: .
clone size: many
CDR3 protein: CASSDLSTSVYNEQFF
CDR3 DNA: TGTGCCAGCAGTGATCTCTCGACCTCCGTGTACAATGAGCAGTTCTTC

CDR3 length: 14
V gene: TRBV19
J gene: TRBJ1-5
D gene: TRBD1
clone size: few
CDR3 protein: CASSIGDRAQPQHF
CDR3 DNA: TGTGCCAGTAGTATAGGGGACAGGGCCCAGCCCCAGCATTTT

CDR3 length: 15
V gene: TRBV10-1
J gene: TRBJ2-1
D gene: TRBD1
clone size: .
CDR3 protein: CASSTGTGEYNEQFF
CDR3 DNA: TGCGCCAGCAGCACCGGGACAGGGGAGTACAATGAGCAGTTCTTC

CDR3 length: 14
V gene: TRBV12-3/TRBV12-4
J gene: TRBJ2-3
D gene: .
clone size: .
CDR3 protein: CASSLGLLSDTQYF
CDR3 DNA: TGTGCCAGCAGTTTAGGACTGCTATCAGATACGCAGTATTTT

CDR3 length: 17
V gene: TRBV7-9
J gene: TRBJ2-1
D gene: .
clone size: many
CDR3 protein: CASRRERGWARDDEQFF
CDR3 DNA: TGTGCCAGCAGACGCGAAAGGGGGTGGGCCCGCGACGATGAGCAGTTCTTC

CDR3 length: 13
V gene: TRBV3-1
J gene: TRBJ1-6
D gene: .
clone size: .
CDR3 protein: CASSQLGNSPLHF
CDR3 DNA: TGTGCCAGCAGCCAATTAGGGAATTCACCCCTCCACTTT

CDR3 length: 13
V gene: TRBV11-1
J gene: TRBJ2-7
D gene: .
clone size: many
CDR3 protein: CASSYNVGYEQYF
CDR3 DNA: TGTGCCAGCAGCTACAACGTCGGCTACGAGCAGTACTTC

CDR3 length: 15
V gene: TRBV2
J gene: TRBJ2-3
D gene: TRBD2
clone size: many
CDR3 protein: CASSLSGTSTDTQYF
CDR3 DNA: TGTGCCAGCAGTTTGAGCGGGACTAGCACAGATACGCAGTATTTT

CDR3 length: 13
V gene: TRBV30
J gene: TRBJ1-1
D gene: .
clone size: many
CDR3 protein: CAWGTGQPSEAFF
CDR3 DNA: TGTGCCTGGGGAACAGGACAGCCAAGTGAAGCTTTCTTT

CDR3 length: 15
V gene: TRBV6-9
J gene: TRBJ1-1
D gene: .
clone size: .
CDR3 protein: CASSSHNTGSTEAFF
CDR3 DNA: TGTGCCAGCAGTTCCCACAATACCGGCAGCACTGAAGCTTTCTTT

CDR3 length: 16
V gene: TRBV19
J gene: TRBJ2-1
D gene: .
clone size: few
CDR3 protein: CASSILGTPSYNEQFF
CDR3 DNA: TGTGCCAGTAGTATACTAGGGACTCCATCCTACAATGAGCAGTTCTTC

CDR3 length: 15
V gene: TRBV20-1
J gene: TRBJ1-4
D gene: .
clone size: few
CDR3 protein: CSALTPGGADEKLFF
CDR3 DNA: TGCAGTGCCCTCACCCCCGGGGGGGCTGATGAAAAACTGTTTTTT

CDR3 length: 19
V gene: TRBV12-3/TRBV12-4
J gene: TRBJ2-1
D gene: .
clone size: many
CDR3 protein: CASSGHMLLPIPHPNEQFF
CDR3 DNA: TGTGCCAGCTCAGGCCACATGTTACTTCCTATTCCCCATCCCAATGAGCAGTTCTTC

CDR3 length: 16
V gene: TRBV30
J gene: TRBJ2-1
D gene: TRBD2
clone size: many
CDR3 protein: CAWSWGLAGLYNEQFF
CDR3 DNA: TGTGCCTGGAGTTGGGGATTAGCGGGACTATACAATGAGCAGTTCTTC

CDR3 length: 15
V gene: TRBV5-8
J gene: TRBJ2-7
D gene: TRBD1
clone size: .
CDR3 protein: CASSLEPDRGREQYF
CDR3 DNA: TGTGCCAGCAGCTTGGAGCCGGACAGGGGGCGCGAGCAGTACTTC

CDR3 length: 19
V gene: TRBV9
J gene: TRBJ1-2
D gene: TRBD1
clone size: few
CDR3 protein: CASSVDPAPTGGWDYGYTF
CDR3 DNA: TGTGCCAGCAGCGTAGATCCAGCCCCGACAGGGGGCTGGGACTATGGCTACACCTTC

CDR3 length: 16
V gene: TRBV19
J gene: TRBJ2-1
D gene: .
clone size: .
CDR3 protein: CASSFGGTPQWEEQFF
CDR3 DNA: TGTGCCAGTAGTTTCGGCGGGACCCCTCAGTGGGAGGAGCAGTTCTTC

CDR3 length: 13
V gene: TRBV15
J gene: TRBJ1-1
D gene: .
clone size: .
CDR3 protein: CATQAGWDTEAFF
CDR3 DNA: TGTGCCACTCAGGCGGGGTGGGACACTGAAGCTTTCTTT

CDR3 length: 15
V gene: TRBV2
J gene: TRBJ2-7
D gene: TRBD2
clone size: many
CDR3 protein: CASSDVSGRAYEQYF
CDR3 DNA: TGTGCCAGCAGTGACGTAAGCGGGAGGGCCTACGAGCAGTACTTC

CDR3 length: 18
V gene: TRBV4-2
J gene: TRBJ2-7
D gene: TRBD1
clone size: .
CDR3 protein: CASSQDPSTGQGSYEQYF
CDR3 DNA: TGTGCCAGCAGCCAAGATCCCTCTACGGGACAGGGCTCCTACGAGCAGTACTTC

CDR3 length: 13
V gene: TRBV5-1
J gene: TRBJ2-1
D gene: .
clone size: many
CDR3 protein: CASSPLTNNEQFF
CDR3 DNA: TGCGCCAGCAGCCCGTTGACCAACAATGAGCAGTTCTTC

CDR3 length: 13
V gene: TRBV7-8
J gene: TRBJ1-4
D gene: .
clone size: .
CDR3 protein: CASHGATNEKLFF
CDR3 DNA: TGTGCCAGCCACGGCGCAACTAATGAAAAACTGTTTTTT

CDR3 length: 15
V gene: TRBV7-9
J gene: TRBJ2-3
D gene: .
clone size: few
CDR3 protein: CASSHWRGWADTQYF
CDR3 DNA: TGTGCCAGCAGCCATTGGAGGGGGTGGGCAGATACGCAGTATTTT

CDR3 length: 16
V gene: TRBV6-5
J gene: TRBJ2-7
D gene: TRBD2
clone size: many
CDR3 protein: CASSYSPTSGAYEQYF
CDR3 DNA: TGTGCCAGCAGTTACTCGCCCACTAGCGGAGCCTACGAGCAGTACTTC

CDR3 length: 16
V gene: TRBV14
J gene: TRBJ2-7
D gene: TRBD1
clone size: many
CDR3 protein: CASSQDLGTGTYEQYF
CDR3 DNA: TGTGCCAGCAGCCAAGATCTAGGGACAGGGACCTACGAGCAGTACTTC

CDR3 length: 13
V gene: TRBV28
J gene: TRBJ1-2
D gene: .
clone size: many
CDR3 protein: CASRSGGSYGYTF
CDR3 DNA: TGTGCCAGCAGAAGCGGGGGCAGCTATGGCTACACCTTC

CDR3 length: 13
V gene: TRBV30
J gene: TRBJ1-2
D gene: .
clone size: few
CDR3 protein: CAWSVAQGVGYTF
CDR3 DNA: TGTGCCTGGAGTGTAGCCCAGGGAGTTGGCTACACCTTC

CDR3 length: 15
V gene: TRBV6-1
J gene: TRBJ1-1
D gene: .
clone size: .
CDR3 protein: CASSEAWGRNTEAFF
CDR3 DNA: TGTGCCAGCAGTGAAGCTTGGGGCCGGAACACTGAAGCTTTCTTT

CDR3 length: 16
V gene: TRBV6-1
J gene: TRBJ1-4
D gene: TRBD1
clone size: few
CDR3 protein: CASSPGTASTNEKLFF
CDR3 DNA: TGTGCCAGCAGCCCCGGGACAGCCTCAACTAATGAAAAACTGTTTTTT

CDR3 length: 12
V gene: TRBV20-1
J gene: TRBJ2-1
D gene: .
clone size: many
CDR3 protein: CSARGTWDEQFF
CDR3 DNA: TGCAGTGCTAGGGGGACCTGGGATGAGCAGTTCTTC

CDR3 length: 16
V gene: TRBV6-2/TRBV6-3
J gene: TRBJ1-1
D gene: .
clone size: many
CDR3 protein: CASSYSITTGNTEAFF
CDR3 DNA: TGTGCCAGCAGTTACTCGATAACGACAGGGAACACTGAAGCTTTCTTT

CDR3 length: 17
V gene: TRBV29-1
J gene: TRBJ1-2
D gene: TRBD1
clone size: many
CDR3 protein: CSVPARGTGGDLGGYTF
CDR3 DNA: TGCAGCGTGCCGGCGCGGGGGACAGGGGGCGATTTAGGTGGCTACACCTTC

CDR3 length: 15
V gene: TRBV4-3
J gene: TRBJ2-7
D gene: TRBD2
clone size: few
CDR3 protein: CASSQYVTSGNEQYF
CDR3 DNA: TGCGCCAGCAGCCAATACGTAACTAGCGGGAACGAGCAGTACTTC

CDR3 length: 12
V gene: TRBV5-1
J gene: TRBJ2-1
D gene: .
clone size: once
CDR3 protein: CASSLGSNEQLF
CDR3 DNA: TGCGCCAGCAGCTTGGGTAGCAATGAGCAGCTCTTC

CDR3 length: 18
V gene: TRBV9
J gene: TRBJ1-2
D gene: .
clone size: .
CDR3 protein: CASSVGILGPGSGYGYTF
CDR3 DNA: TGTGCCAGCAGCGTAGGTATCTTGGGTCCAGGCTCGGGATATGGCTACACCTTC

CDR3 length: 14
V gene: TRBV29-1
J gene: TRBJ1-5
D gene: TRBD1
clone size: .
CDR3 protein: CSVGDRASSQPQHF
CDR3 DNA: TGCAGCGTGGGGGACAGGGCTTCAAGTCAGCCCCAGCATTTT

CDR3 length: 17
V gene: TRBV20-1
J gene: TRBJ1-4
D gene: .
clone size: few
CDR3 protein: CSARELATISTNEKLFF
CDR3 DNA: TGCAGTGCTAGAGAGTTGGCGACAATTTCAACTAATGAAAAACTGTTTTTT

CDR3 length: 13
V gene: TRBV12-3/TRBV12-4
J gene: TRBJ1-1
D gene: .
clone size: many
CDR3 protein: CASSFQGWAEAFF
CDR3 DNA: TGTGCCAGCAGCTTCCAAGGGTGGGCAGAAGCTTTCTTT

CDR3 length: 17
V gene: TRBV28
J gene: TRBJ2-7
D gene: .
clone size: many
CDR3 protein: CASSPRGMGAPFYEQYF
CDR3 DNA: TGTGCCAGCAGTCCGAGGGGTATGGGGGCGCCTTTCTACGAGCAGTACTTC

CDR3 length: 13
V gene: TRBV29-1
J gene: TRBJ2-7
D gene: .
clone size: .
CDR3 protein: CSVEDQGFGEQYF
CDR3 DNA: TGCAGCGTTGAGGATCAGGGATTTGGCGAGCAGTACTTC

CDR3 length: 15
V gene: TRBV28
J gene: TRBJ2-4
D gene: .
clone size: many
CDR3 protein: CASSPAGGAKNIQYF
CDR3 DNA: TGTGCCAGCAGTCCAGCCGGGGGAGCCAAAAACATTCAGTACTTC

CDR3 length: 13
V gene: TRBV6-5
J gene: TRBJ1-2
D gene: .
clone size: many
CDR3 protein: CASSYARGYGYTF
CDR3 DNA: TGTGCCAGCAGTTACGCCAGGGGATATGGCTACACCTTC

CDR3 length: 13
V gene: TRBV11-1
J gene: TRBJ2-7
D gene: .
clone size: many
CDR3 protein: CASSLGGEYEQYF
CDR3 DNA: TGTGCCAGCAGCTTAGGAGGGGAGTACGAGCAGTACTTC

CDR3 length: 11
V gene: TRBV30
J gene: TRBJ1-3
D gene: .
clone size: many
CDR3 protein: CAWTSGNTIYF
CDR3 DNA: TGTGCCTGGACATCGGGAAACACCATATATTTT

CDR3 length: 16
V gene: TRBV28
J gene: TRBJ2-3
D gene: TRBD2
clone size: many
CDR3 protein: CASSLPPSGRSDTQYF
CDR3 DNA: TGTGCCAGCAGCCTCCCCCCTAGCGGGAGATCAGATACGCAGTATTTT